This T cell receptor (beta chain) was recorded in a study of T cell changes during pregnancy in multiple sclerosis. The CDR3 is 16 residues long. Between the trimmed V and J ends, which lost 4 bases and 7 bases, there was a span of 21 bases. CDR1 is SGHNT, CDR2 YENEEA, per germline. The method was immunoSEQ multiplex PCR; TCRdb's version includes in-frame clones alone and lacks a portion of them. The top ten clones hold around 2.3% of a sample with just under 85,000 clones, about 89% of them seen once. V gene TRBV11-3 combines with J gene TRBJ2-3; D might be TRBD2 (6 bases). The sequenced sample was peripheral blood, obtained in the first trimester of pregnancy. The receptor's source is a female donor with multiple sclerosis, enrolled in a pregnancy study. The CDR3 nucleotides read TGTGCCAGCAGCTACGACCTCGGAGGGAGAGGGAATACGCAGTATTTT. Translating gives CASSYDLGGRGNTQYF.